The 15 T cell receptor beta chains below come from one sample, sequenced in a study of cytomegalovirus exposure and HLA in healthy donors. It was with 60 Vbeta and 13 Jbeta primers that the PCR ran. The protocol was immunoSEQ multiplex PCR, while the TCRdb copy is restricted to in-frame clones and leaves out a portion. The table has around 96,000 clones, 80% seen once; the top ten hold approximately 2%. Source material: PBMCs. The receptors stem from a young man in good health and CMV-seronegative.

This chain connects TRBV30 to TRBJ1-2; 7 nucleotides match TRBD1. After removal of 5 bases from V and 9 bases from J, the junction contained 3 bases not matched to a gene. CDR1 GTSNPN and CDR2 SVGIG come from the germline V gene (reference sequence). The CDR3 length is 10 residues. CDR3 residues: CAWDRESYTF. In DNA form, the CDR3 reads TGTGCCTGGGACAGGGAAAGCTACACCTTC.

This clone came up once. The gene calls are TRBV5-1 and TRBJ1-6; the match to TRBD1 covers 8 bases. CDR3 length: 16 amino acids. The germline gives CDR1 SGHRS, CDR2 YFSETQ. V shed 0 bases and J 4 bases; nucleotides not matched to a gene: 3. In DNA, the CDR3 is TGCGCCAGCAGCTTGGCGGGACAGGCTTATAATTCACCCCTCCACTTT. Translation gives CASSLAGQAYNSPLHF. Full variable domain (remainder filled in from reference TRBV5-1 and TRBJ1-6): KAGVTQTPRYLIKTRGQQVTLSCSPISGHRSVSWYQQTPGQGLQFLFEYFSETQRNKGNFPGRFSGRQFSNSRSEMNVSTLELGDSALYLCASSLAGQAYNSPLHFGNGTRLTVT.

The chain uses TRBV7-8 and TRBJ2-2; no clear D gene. This CDR3 comprises 15 residues. Germline CDR1 is SGHVS and CDR2 is FQNEAQ. Trimming removed 5 bases at V and 5 bases at J, with 15 bases between. The CDR3 reads CASSLRRMATGELFF. CDR3 sequence (DNA): TGTGCCAGCAGCCTCCGGCGGATGGCGACCGGGGAGCTGTTTTTT.

The V gene is TRBV7-2, the J gene TRBJ1-1, with 9 bases fitting TRBD1. The CDR3 loop spans 14 amino acids. V lost 5 bases to trimming and J lost 5 bases; unmatched junction nucleotides: 6. Germline CDR1 SGHTA, CDR2 FQGNSA. CDR3: CASSPTGTGTEAFF. The CDR3 DNA reads TGTGCCAGCAGCCCCACGGGGACAGGGACTGAAGCTTTCTTT.

This clone has just one count. The chain joins TRBV10-3 to TRBJ2-1; 12 bases agree with TRBD2. With V trimmed by 3 bases and J by 9 bases, 12 bases remained unmatched. This CDR3 is built from 17 residues. The germline gives CDR1 ENHRY, CDR2 SYGVKD. The CDR3 region is CAISDPSGGAGYGEQFF. CDR3 DNA: TGTGCCATCAGTGATCCTAGCGGGGGGGCCGGGTATGGTGAGCAGTTCTTC.

The chain recombines TRBV4-1 with TRBJ1-3, with D unresolved. V gave up 2 bases and J gave up 0 bases, with 8 bases separating them. This CDR3 contains 15 residues. Germline lookup yields CDR1 MGHRA and CDR2 YSYEKL. CDR3 in amino acids: CASSQTRDSGNTIYF. The CDR3 coding sequence is TGCGCCAGCAGCCAAACGAGGGACTCTGGAAACACCATATATTTT.

This chain uses TRBV11-2 with TRBJ1-1, with D hard to call. The CDR3 runs to 16 residues. Trimming removed 1 base from V and 0 bases from J, with 12 bases in between. Looked up from germline, CDR1 is SGHAT and CDR2 is FQNNGV. The chain's CDR3 is CASSLARVSMNTEAFF. CDR3 in DNA: TGTGCCAGCAGCTTAGCGCGGGTTAGTATGAACACTGAAGCTTTCTTT.

The rearrangement joins TRBV7-9 to TRBJ1-2; D is unresolved. V shed 5 bases and J shed 6 bases, with 13 bases lying between them. CDR3 length equals 13 residues. Per germline, CDR1 SEHNR and CDR2 FQNEAQ (reference sequence). In DNA, the CDR3 is TGTGCCAGCAGCCCTAGGCCGTCAAATGGCTACACCTTC. Translated: CASSPRPSNGYTF.

The chain links TRBV9 to TRBJ1-2, with D possibly being TRBD1 (5 bases). Looked up from germline, CDR1 is SGDLS and CDR2 is YYNGEE. The length of the CDR3 is 16 residues. V lost 0 bases to trimming and J lost 0 bases, with 12 bases between them. In DNA form, the CDR3 reads TGTGCCAGCAGCGTAGGGGGGAGGGGTTCTAACTATGGCTACACCTTC. Its translation is CASSVGGRGSNYGYTF.

This chain links TRBV6-1 with TRBJ2-3; TRBD2 matches 7 bases. CDR3 length: 12 amino acids. J was trimmed by 4 bases and V by 7 bases; bases with no gene match: 2. In germline, CDR1 is MNHNS, CDR2 SASEGT. CDR3 coding DNA: TGTGCCAGCACGGCGGGGGCAGATACGCAGTATTTT. The encoded protein is CASTAGADTQYF.

This clone occurred a few times. V is TRBV19 and J is TRBJ2-1; the match to TRBD2 covers 13 bases. This CDR3 spans 18 amino acids. J gave up 4 bases and V 1 base, and 7 bases lay outside the gene matches. Germline CDR1 LNHDA, CDR2 SQIVND (reference sequence). The CDR3 DNA reads TGTGCCAGTAGTATAGGTGCGACTAGCGGGGGGCGTTACAATGAGCAGTTCTTC. It translates to CASSIGATSGGRYNEQFF.

The rearrangement links TRBV7-9 to TRBJ1-2; D may be TRBD1 (6 bases). V dropped 6 bases and J dropped 7 bases, with 12 bases sitting between them. The CDR3 has 12 amino acids. Germline CDR1 and CDR2: SEHNR and FQNEAQ (reference sequence). CDR3 region: CASRKGERGYTF. The CDR3 nucleotides are TGTGCCAGCAGGAAGGGGGAACGTGGCTACACCTTC.

This clone was picked up one time. The V gene is TRBV5-1, the J gene TRBJ1-2; 11 nucleotides agree with TRBD1. V lost 4 bases and J lost 7; bases outside the gene matches: 3. There are 13 residues in the CDR3. Germline values: CDR1 SGHRS, CDR2 YFSETQ. CDR3 in amino acids: CASSRTGGVGYTF. CDR3 sequence (DNA): TGCGCCAGCAGCCGGACAGGGGGCGTTGGCTACACCTTC.

The chain recombines TRBV30 with TRBJ2-7; D is unclear. The CDR3 covers 13 residues. V gave up 4 bases and J gave up 0 bases, with 10 bases separating them. Per the germline V gene, CDR1 is GTSNPN and CDR2 is SVGIG (reference sequence). The CDR3 DNA sequence: TGTGCCTGGAATCAGTCGCCCTCCTACGAGCAGTACTTC. The encoded protein is CAWNQSPSYEQYF.

The rearrangement links TRBV6-1 to TRBJ2-5; possibly TRBD2 for D (5 bases). CDR1 and CDR2 from the germline V gene are MNHNS and SASEGT. This CDR3 is built from 15 residues. Between the trimmed V and J ends, which lost 7 bases and 5 bases, there was a span of 20 bases. The CDR3: CASNSGSGNRETQYF. The CDR3 DNA reads as TGTGCCAGCAATTCGGGGAGTGGGAATAGGGAGACCCAGTACTTC.